These 23 T cell receptor beta chains were sequenced from one sample in a study of blood T cell repertoires in COVID-19. Using immunoSEQ multiplex PCR, the repertoire was profiled, and TCRdb retains in-frame clones only, with some absent. This repertoire shows approximately 150,000 clones, 88% found once; its top ten account for approximately 2.5%. Sequencing was done on a sample of peripheral blood. These receptors all stem from a human donor with COVID-19, enrolled during active disease. The donor label of this sample is uncertain.

This clone was picked up one time. The chain recombines TRBV28 with TRBJ1-2; 7 bases map to TRBD1. From germline, CDR1 is MDHEN and CDR2 SYDVKM. V lost 2 bases and J lost 5; bases outside the gene matches: 8. The CDR3 is 15 residues long. Here the CDR3 reads CASSLPRDSLYGYTF. The CDR3 nucleotides read TGTGCCAGCAGTTTACCCCGGGACAGTCTATATGGCTACACCTTC.

The V call is TRBV21-1, the J call TRBJ1-4; the D call of TRBD1 is as the table states it, not checked on the DNA. TRBV21-1 is marked as a pseudogene. The CDR3 sequence is 15 residues long. The CDR3 DNA is TGTGCCAGCAGCAAAGCGGGGCCAACTAATGAAAAACTGTTTTTT. It yields the protein CASSKAGPTNEKLFF.

The chain has TRBV12-5 and TRBJ1-6, with D perhaps TRBD1 (5 bases). Trimming removed 0 bases from V and 2 bases from J, with 14 bases in between. The CDR3 is 18 residues long. Germline CDR1 is LGHNT and CDR2 is FRNRAP. The CDR3 DNA is TGTGCTAGTGGTTTGGTACCCCTCAGGGCGCCCTATAATTCACCCCTCCACTTT. Translated: CASGLVPLRAPYNSPLHF. The full variable domain, in which reference TRBV12-5 and TRBJ1-6 provide the parts outside the CDR3, is DARVTQTPRHKVTEMGQEVTMRCQPILGHNTVFWYRQTMMQGLELLAYFRNRAPLDDSGMPKDRFSAEMPDATLATLKIQPSEPRDSAVYFCASGLVPLRAPYNSPLHFGNGTRLTVT.

The chain combines TRBV9 with TRBJ1-1; no clear D gene. V lost 3 bases, J lost 5 bases, and 11 bases lay in between. The CDR3 contains 13 residues. Per the germline V gene, CDR1 is SGDLS and CDR2 is YYNGEE. In DNA form, the CDR3 reads TGTGCCAGCAGCGCGGTCTCGAGGACTGAAGCTTTCTTT. Protein product: CASSAVSRTEAFF.

The rearrangement joins TRBV4-1 to TRBJ1-1; 9 positions match TRBD1. Per germline, CDR1 MGHRA and CDR2 YSYEKL. The ends lost 4 bases at V and 7 bases at J; junction bases unmatched: 16. This CDR3 contains 17 residues. The CDR3 DNA is TGCGCCAGCAGCCCTCTGGGGACAGGGTCCCGACAGAGTGAAGCTTTCTTT. It yields the protein CASSPLGTGSRQSEAFF.

Remarks on this clone: Different DNA sequences within this sample yield the same CDR3. The chain joins TRBV18 to TRBJ2-7; 10 bases align to TRBD1. CDR3 length: 13 amino acids. Germline V gene data show CDR1 as KGHSH and CDR2 as LQKENI. Germline trimming cut 2 bases from V and 5 bases from J; bases unmatched to any gene: 0. The CDR3 reads CASSPGTGDEQYF. The CDR3 coding sequence is TGTGCCAGCTCACCAGGGACAGGGGACGAGCAGTACTTC. The full variable domain, its missing parts supplied by reference TRBV18 and TRBJ2-7, is NAGVMQNPRHLVRRRGQEARLRCSPMKGHSHVYWYRQLPEEGLKFMVYLQKENIIDESGMPKERFSAEFPKEGPSILRIQQVVRGDSAAYFCASSPGTGDEQYFGPGTRLTVT.

The chain employs TRBV19 and TRBJ1-5; tentative D call: TRBD1 (5 bases). CDR1 LNHDA and CDR2 SQIVND come from the germline V gene (reference sequence). Trimming shortened V by 8 bases and J by 7 bases, and 15 bases separated the two germline ends. The CDR3 is 13 amino acids. The CDR3 nucleotides are TGTGCCAGTCCTCCAGTGGGGCGGCAGCCCCAGCATTTT. Translated: CASPPVGRQPQHF.

The chain links TRBV27 to TRBJ2-7; maybe TRBD1 (6 bases). In germline, CDR1 is MNHEY, CDR2 SMNVEV (reference sequence). The CDR3 has 13 residues. With 5 bases removed from V and 5 bases from J, the gap between germline ends came to 13 bases. The CDR3 reads CASSHHRVHEQYF. In nucleotides, the CDR3 is TGTGCCAGCAGTCACCACAGGGTCCACGAGCAGTACTTC.

The sample holds a few counts of this clone. The chain is built from TRBV29-1 and TRBJ1-1; TRBD1 matches at 10 bases. Trimming cost V 4 bases and J 3 bases; bases outside gene matches: 5. The CDR3 totals 14 residues. Germline values: CDR1 SQVTM, CDR2 ANQGSEA. This CDR3 is CSVVRTGGDTEAFF. CDR3 DNA sequence: TGCAGCGTTGTGCGGACAGGGGGAGACACTGAAGCTTTCTTT.

The chain is built from TRBV13 and TRBJ2-1; 13 bases are a match to TRBD2. Losses at the gene ends were 4 bases for V and 9 bases for J; bases not matched to a gene: 12. The CDR3 is 17 amino acids. CDR1 and CDR2 (germline): PRHDT, FYEKMQ (reference sequence). The CDR3 spells CASSSGTSGTNSSEQFF. For the CDR3, the DNA is TGTGCCAGCAGCTCAGGGACTAGCGGGACTAACTCGAGTGAGCAGTTCTTC.

This clone appeared a single time. The V gene is TRBV11-2, the J gene TRBJ2-3, with D possibly TRBD1 on 7 matching bases. The germline V gene encodes CDR1 SGHAT and CDR2 FQNNGV. The CDR3 runs 16 residues. Trimming removed 4 bases from V and 0 bases from J, with 14 bases in between. CDR3 coding DNA: TGTGCCAGCAGCTCCGGAGGGGACAGCAGCACAGATACGCAGTATTTT. It translates to CASSSGGDSSTDTQYF. The variable domain in full, completed from reference TRBV11-2 and TRBJ2-3, reads EAGVAQSPRYKIIEKRQSVAFWCNPISGHATLYWYQQILGQGPKLLIQFQNNGVVDDSQLPKDRFSAERLKGVDSTLKIQPAKLEDSAVYLCASSSGGDSSTDTQYFGPGTRLTVL.

The chain uses TRBV4-1 and TRBJ2-5; perhaps TRBD1 as D (6 bases). Germline CDR1 is MGHRA and CDR2 is YSYEKL. The CDR3 contains 18 residues. V was trimmed by 0 bases and J by 1 base, leaving 18 bases between them. The CDR3 region is CASSQDIMRSGVQETQYF. CDR3 sequence (DNA): TGCGCCAGCAGCCAAGATATAATGAGGTCAGGGGTCCAAGAGACCCAGTACTTC.

J is TRBJ1-3 and V is TRBV6-1, with D perhaps TRBD1 (5 bases). The CDR3 is 14 amino acids. Germline V gene lookup returns CDR1 MNHNS and CDR2 SASEGT. V dropped 1 base and J dropped 8 bases, with 12 bases sitting between them. Here the CDR3 DNA reads TGTGCCAGCAGTGAAGAGGCAGGGAGGGACACCATATATTTT. It codes for CASSEEAGRDTIYF.

This rearrangement joins TRBV7-9 to TRBJ2-2, with a weak D call TRBD1 (7 bases). Germline loops: CDR1 SEHNR, CDR2 FQNEAQ (reference sequence). The CDR3 runs 16 residues. Between the trimmed V and J ends, which lost 7 bases and 1 base, there was a span of 16 bases. The CDR3 coding sequence is TGTGCCAGCATCTCAGGGGGGTCGAAGAACACCGGGGAGCTGTTTTTT. Protein: CASISGGSKNTGELFF.

The chain uses TRBV3-1 (or the pseudogene TRBV3-2) and TRBJ2-3; 9 nucleotides agree with TRBD2. The CDR3 extends over 15 amino acids. In germline, CDR1 is LGHDT, CDR2 YNNKEL (reference sequence). J lost 4 bases, V lost 1 base, and 3 bases had no gene match. CDR3 in DNA: TGTGCCAGCAGCCAAGCGTTAGCGGGGGCAGATACGCAGTATTTT. Its translation is CASSQALAGADTQYF.

This clone occurred once. V gene TRBV5-1 combines with J gene TRBJ2-2; 7 nucleotides agree with TRBD2. Germline V gives CDR1 SGHRS, CDR2 YFSETQ. CDR3 length equals 16 residues. V dropped 0 bases and J dropped 1; count of bases not matched to a gene: 3. CDR3 nucleotide sequence: TGCGCCAGCAGCTTGGCCGGCGGGGGGAACACCGGGGAGCTGTTTTTT. Its translation is CASSLAGGGNTGELFF. Combining the CDR3 with reference TRBV5-1 and TRBJ2-2 gives the whole variable domain KAGVTQTPRYLIKTRGQQVTLSCSPISGHRSVSWYQQTPGQGLQFLFEYFSETQRNKGNFPGRFSGRQFSNSRSEMNVSTLELGDSALYLCASSLAGGGNTGELFFGEGSRLTVL.

The chain carries TRBV7-9 and TRBJ1-2; 10 bases line up with TRBD1. Germline V lookup: CDR1 SEHNR, CDR2 FQNEAQ (reference sequence). V shed 0 bases, J shed 4 bases, and the junction held 11 bases outside the gene matches. The CDR3 is 18 residues long. The DNA for the CDR3 is TGTGCCAGCAGCTTAGCTCGCGGACAGGGGGTATCAGGCTATGGCTACACCTTC. Protein product: CASSLARGQGVSGYGYTF.

The genes are TRBV10-3 and TRBJ1-5; 9 bases agree with TRBD1. Germline lookup yields CDR1 ENHRY and CDR2 SYGVKD. The V and J ends lost 6 bases and 0 bases, in that order; junction bases with no gene match: 3. The CDR3 extends over 15 amino acids. CDR3 DNA: TGTGCCATCAGGGGGGACAGGGATAGCAATCAGCCCCAGCATTTT. This codes for CAIRGDRDSNQPQHF.

This chain uses TRBV19 with TRBJ2-7, with a tentative D call TRBD1 (6 bases). CDR3 length: 13 amino acids. In germline, CDR1 is LNHDA, CDR2 SQIVND (reference sequence). V was cut by 3 bases and J by 3 bases, with 9 bases left in between. The CDR3 sequence: CASSMGAGYEQYF. The CDR3 coding sequence is TGTGCCAGTAGTATGGGGGCGGGCTACGAGCAGTACTTC.

This chain uses TRBV5-6 with TRBJ1-5, with TRBD1 matching 7 bases. The germline CDR1 and CDR2 sequences are SGHDT and YYEEEE. Trimming took 4 bases from V and 7 from J; bases not matched to a gene: 8. The CDR3 sequence is 14 residues long. The CDR3 loop reads CASSLQGTEQPQHF. The CDR3 DNA reads TGTGCCAGCAGCCTACAGGGGACGGAGCAGCCCCAGCATTTT. The variable domain in full, with the rest retrieved from reference TRBV5-6 and TRBJ1-5, is DAGVTQSPTHLIKTRGQQVTLRCSPKSGHDTVSWYQQALGQGPQFIFQYYEEEERQRGNFPDRFSGHQFPNYSSELNVNALLLGDSALYLCASSLQGTEQPQHFGDGTRLSIL.

In nucleotides, the CDR3 is TGTGCCAGCACGCCGGTAGGGGGTACCTACAATGAGCAGTTCTTC. Translation gives CASTPVGGTYNEQFF. The chain carries TRBV9 and TRBJ2-1; TRBD1 is a possible D gene (6 bases). Germline V gene lookup returns CDR1 SGDLS and CDR2 YYNGEE. Trimming removed 6 bases from V and 2 bases from J, with 15 bases in between. This CDR3 spans 15 amino acids.

This clone was counted a single time. The chain joins TRBV15 to TRBJ1-1; D might be TRBD1 (6 bases). The CDR3 has 13 amino acids. Trimming took 5 bases from V and 1 from J, leaving 8 bases between them. Germline CDR1 reads LNHNV; CDR2 reads YYDKDF (reference sequence). In DNA, the CDR3 is TGTGCCACCAGCTTGGGGGCGAACACTGAAGCTTTCTTT. This codes for CATSLGANTEAFF.

The J gene is TRBJ1-5, the V gene TRBV12-3 or TRBV12-4; 7 positions match TRBD1. The CDR3 totals 12 residues. Germline trimming cut 4 bases from V and 7 bases from J; bases unmatched to any gene: 1. The CDR3 region has the DNA TGTGCCAGCAGTTGGACAGGACAGCCCCAGCATTTT. This codes for CASSWTGQPQHF.